This TCR beta chain derives from a study of cytomegalovirus exposure and HLA in healthy donors. CDR1 is MNHEY and CDR2 is SMNVEV in the germline V gene (reference sequence). V dropped 5 bases and J dropped 6; count of bases not matched to a gene: 8. There are 14 residues in the CDR3. PCR primers comprised 60 Vbeta and 13 Jbeta primers. Sequencing was performed with immunoSEQ multiplex PCR; in TCRdb, only in-frame clones are kept and a portion is missing. The repertoire holds 170,000 or so clones, roughly 81% seen once, with 4.8% in the top ten. The chain employs TRBV27 and TRBJ1-2, with 8 bases identical to TRBD1. This clonotype was sampled from a girl between 5 and 17 years old in good health and CMV-seropositive. The sequenced material came from PBMCs. CDR3 amino acids: CASSLWPGGNGYTF. The DNA of the CDR3 is TGTGCCAGCAGTCTCTGGCCAGGGGGCAATGGCTACACCTTC.